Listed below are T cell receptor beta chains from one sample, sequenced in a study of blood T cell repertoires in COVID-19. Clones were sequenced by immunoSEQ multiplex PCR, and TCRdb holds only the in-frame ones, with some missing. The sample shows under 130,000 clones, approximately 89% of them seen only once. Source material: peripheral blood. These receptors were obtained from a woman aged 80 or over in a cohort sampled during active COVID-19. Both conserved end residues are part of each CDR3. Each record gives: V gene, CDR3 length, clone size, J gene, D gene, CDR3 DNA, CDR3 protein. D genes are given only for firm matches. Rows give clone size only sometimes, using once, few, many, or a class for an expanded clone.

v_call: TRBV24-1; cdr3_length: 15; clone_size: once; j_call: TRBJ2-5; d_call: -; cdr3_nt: TGTGCCACCAGTGATTGGACAGCGGTAGGGGAGACCCAGTACTTC; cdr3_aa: CATSDWTAVGETQYF
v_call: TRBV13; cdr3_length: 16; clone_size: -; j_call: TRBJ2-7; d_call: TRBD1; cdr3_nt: TGTGCCAGCAGCTTAGGATTACCGGACAGGTCCTACGAGCAGTACTTC; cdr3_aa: CASSLGLPDRSYEQYF
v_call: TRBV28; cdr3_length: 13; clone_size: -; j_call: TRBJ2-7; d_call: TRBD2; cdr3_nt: TGTGCCAGCAGTTTGGACGGCGGGAGCGAGCAGTACTTC; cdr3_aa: CASSLDGGSEQYF
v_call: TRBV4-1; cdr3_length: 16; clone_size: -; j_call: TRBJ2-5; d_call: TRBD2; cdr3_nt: TGCGCCCCCTCTGGACTAGCGGGGGTAACCCAAGAGACCCAGTACTTC; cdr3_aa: CAPSGLAGVTQETQYF
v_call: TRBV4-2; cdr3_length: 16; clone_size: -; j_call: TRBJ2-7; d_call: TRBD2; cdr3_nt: TGTGCCAGCAGCCAAGAAGGTACTAGCGGGAGCTACGAGCAGTACTTC; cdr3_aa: CASSQEGTSGSYEQYF
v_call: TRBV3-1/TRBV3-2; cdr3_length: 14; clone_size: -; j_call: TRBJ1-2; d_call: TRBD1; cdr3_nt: TGTGCCAGCAGCGCCGGAGGACAGGGTGGCGGCTACACCTTC; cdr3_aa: CASSAGGQGGGYTF
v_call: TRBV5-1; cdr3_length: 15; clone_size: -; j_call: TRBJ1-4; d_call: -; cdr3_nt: TGCGCCAGCAGCCCAGGACAGCCAACTAATGAAAAACTGTTTTTT; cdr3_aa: CASSPGQPTNEKLFF
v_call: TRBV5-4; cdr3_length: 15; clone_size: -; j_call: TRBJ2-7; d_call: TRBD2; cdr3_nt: TGTGCCAGCAGCTTGGACGGCGGGAGTGTCTACGAGCAGTACTTC; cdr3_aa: CASSLDGGSVYEQYF
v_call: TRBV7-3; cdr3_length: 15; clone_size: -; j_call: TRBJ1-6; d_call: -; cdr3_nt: TGTGCCAGCAGCTTAAACCGGGAAAGTGGGTCACCCCTCCACTTT; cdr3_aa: CASSLNRESGSPLHF
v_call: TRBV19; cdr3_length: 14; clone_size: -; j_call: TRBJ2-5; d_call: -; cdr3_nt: TGTGCCAGTAGTATTAGTGGGGGGCAAGAGACCCAGTACTTC; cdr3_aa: CASSISGGQETQYF
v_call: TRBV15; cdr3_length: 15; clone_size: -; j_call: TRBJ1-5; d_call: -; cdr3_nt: TGTGCCACCAGCAGAGTTCGAACCTCAGGACAGCCCCAGCATTTT; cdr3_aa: CATSRVRTSGQPQHF
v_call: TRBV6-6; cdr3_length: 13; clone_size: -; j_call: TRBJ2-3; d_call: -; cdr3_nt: TGTGCTCTGAGGGGGAGCCGGACAGATACGCAGTATTTT; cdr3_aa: CALRGSRTDTQYF
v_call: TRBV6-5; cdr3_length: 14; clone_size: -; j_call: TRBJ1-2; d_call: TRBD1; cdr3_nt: TGTGCCAGCAGCAAAGGGACAGGGAACTATGGCTACACCTTC; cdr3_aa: CASSKGTGNYGYTF
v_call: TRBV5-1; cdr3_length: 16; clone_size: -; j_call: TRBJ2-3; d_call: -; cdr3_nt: TGCGCCAGCAGTCGCCGACAGGCCACTAGCACAGATACGCAGTATTTT; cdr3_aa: CASSRRQATSTDTQYF
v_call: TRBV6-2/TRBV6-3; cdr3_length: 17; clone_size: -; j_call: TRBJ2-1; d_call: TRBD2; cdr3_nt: TGTGCCAGCAGCACCAGGCCGGGACTAGCGGGAGGCAATGAGCAGTTCTTC; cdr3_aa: CASSTRPGLAGGNEQFF
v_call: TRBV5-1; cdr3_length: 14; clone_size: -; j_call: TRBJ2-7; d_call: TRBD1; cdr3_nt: TGCGCCAGCAGCACCGGGACAGGGGGTTACGAGCAGTACTTC; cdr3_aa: CASSTGTGGYEQYF
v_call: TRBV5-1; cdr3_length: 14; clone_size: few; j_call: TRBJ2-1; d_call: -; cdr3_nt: TGCGCCAGCAGCTTGGTTCAGTCGGGAGTGGAGCAGTTCTTC; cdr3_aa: CASSLVQSGVEQFF
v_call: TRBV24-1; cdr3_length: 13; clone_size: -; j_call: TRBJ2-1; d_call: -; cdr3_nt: TGTGCCACCAGTGATCCCGTCTACAATGAGCAGTTCTTC; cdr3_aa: CATSDPVYNEQFF
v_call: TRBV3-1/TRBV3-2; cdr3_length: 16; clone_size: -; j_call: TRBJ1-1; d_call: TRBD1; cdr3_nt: TGTGCCAGCAGCCGGACCGGGACAGGGGAGAACACTGAAGCTTTCTTT; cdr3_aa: CASSRTGTGENTEAFF
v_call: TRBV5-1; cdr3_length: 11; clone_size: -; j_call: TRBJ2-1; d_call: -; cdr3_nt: TGCGCCAGCAGCTACGGGGATGAGCAGTTCTTC; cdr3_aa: CASSYGDEQFF
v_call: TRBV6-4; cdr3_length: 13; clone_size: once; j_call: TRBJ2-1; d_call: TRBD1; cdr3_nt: TGTGCCAGCAGTGTGGAACCGGGACAGCAGCAGTTCTTC; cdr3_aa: CASSVEPGQQQFF
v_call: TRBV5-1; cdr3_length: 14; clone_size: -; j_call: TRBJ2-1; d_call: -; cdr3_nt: TGCGCCAGCAGCTTGATTACCGAGATCAATGAGCAGTTCTTC; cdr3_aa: CASSLITEINEQFF
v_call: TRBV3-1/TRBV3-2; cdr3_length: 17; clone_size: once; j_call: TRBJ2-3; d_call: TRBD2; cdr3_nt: TGTGCCAGCAGCCAAGCAGCTGGACTAGCGGGCACAGATACGCAGTATTTT; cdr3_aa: CASSQAAGLAGTDTQYF
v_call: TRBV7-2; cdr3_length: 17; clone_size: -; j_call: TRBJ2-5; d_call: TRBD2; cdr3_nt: TGTGCCAGCAGCCCCGGGACTAGCGGGGGGGCCGGGGAGACCCAGTACTTC; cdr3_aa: CASSPGTSGGAGETQYF
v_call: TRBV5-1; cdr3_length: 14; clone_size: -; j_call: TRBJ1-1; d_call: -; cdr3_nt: TGCGCCAGCAGCCCCGGACCCGGGGGGTCTGAAGCTTTCTTT; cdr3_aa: CASSPGPGGSEAFF
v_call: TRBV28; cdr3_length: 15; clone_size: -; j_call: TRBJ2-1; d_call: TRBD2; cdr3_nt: TGTGCCAGCCGTAAGTATACTAGCGTCTACAATGAGCAGTTCTTC; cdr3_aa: CASRKYTSVYNEQFF
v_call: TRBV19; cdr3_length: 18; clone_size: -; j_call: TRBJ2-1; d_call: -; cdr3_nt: TGTGCCAGTAGTCTACTACCTACGGGCAGGGGTTCCTACAATGAGCAGTTCTTC; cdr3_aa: CASSLLPTGRGSYNEQFF
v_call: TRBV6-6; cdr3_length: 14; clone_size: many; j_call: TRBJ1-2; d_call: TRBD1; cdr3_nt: TGTGCCAGCAGTTCCCAGGACAGGGCCTATGGCTACACCTTC; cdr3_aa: CASSSQDRAYGYTF
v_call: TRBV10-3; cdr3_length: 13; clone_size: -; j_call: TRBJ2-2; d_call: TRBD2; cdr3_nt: TGTGCCACCCTGGGACTAAACACCGGGGAGCTGTTTTTT; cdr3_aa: CATLGLNTGELFF
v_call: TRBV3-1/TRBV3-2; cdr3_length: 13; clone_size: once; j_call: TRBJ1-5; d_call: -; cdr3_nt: TGTGCCAGCAGCCAGGGAGGGAATCAGCCCCAGCATTTT; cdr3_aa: CASSQGGNQPQHF
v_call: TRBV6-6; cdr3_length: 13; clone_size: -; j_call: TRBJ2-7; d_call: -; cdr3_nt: TGTGCCAGCAGGAAAGACTTTTCCTACGAGCAGTACTTC; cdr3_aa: CASRKDFSYEQYF
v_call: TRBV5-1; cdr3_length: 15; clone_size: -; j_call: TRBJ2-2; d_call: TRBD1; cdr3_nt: TGCGCCAGCAGCTCTAAAGGGGGCGATGCCGGGGAGCTGTTTTTT; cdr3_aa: CASSSKGGDAGELFF
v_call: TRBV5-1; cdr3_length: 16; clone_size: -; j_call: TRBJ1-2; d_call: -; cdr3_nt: TGCGCCAGCAGTCCATGGGGGGTAGAAGCTAACTATGGCTACACCTTC; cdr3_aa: CASSPWGVEANYGYTF
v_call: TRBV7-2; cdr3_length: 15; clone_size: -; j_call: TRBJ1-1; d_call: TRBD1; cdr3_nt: TGTGCCAGCAGCTTCGCAGGGGGTCTTTCAACTGAAGCTTTCTTT; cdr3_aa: CASSFAGGLSTEAFF
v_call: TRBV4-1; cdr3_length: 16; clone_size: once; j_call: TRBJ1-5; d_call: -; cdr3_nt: TGCGCCAGCAGCCACAGGGAAAATGCCCACAATCAGCCCCAGCATTTT; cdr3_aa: CASSHRENAHNQPQHF
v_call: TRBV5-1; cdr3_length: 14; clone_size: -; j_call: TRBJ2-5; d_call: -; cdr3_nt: TGCGCCAGCAGCTTGGGGTCGGGGCAAGAGACCCAGTACTTC; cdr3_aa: CASSLGSGQETQYF
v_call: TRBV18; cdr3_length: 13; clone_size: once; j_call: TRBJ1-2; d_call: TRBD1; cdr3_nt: TGTGCCAGCACGCCGGGACAGGGGTTTGGCTACACCTTC; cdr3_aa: CASTPGQGFGYTF
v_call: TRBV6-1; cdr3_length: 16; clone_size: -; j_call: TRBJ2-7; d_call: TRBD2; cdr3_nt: TGTGCCAGCAGTGAATTACGGCGGGGGATCTCCTACGAGCAGTACTTC; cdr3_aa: CASSELRRGISYEQYF
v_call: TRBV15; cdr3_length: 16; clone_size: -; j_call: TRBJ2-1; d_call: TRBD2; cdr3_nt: TGTGCCACCAGCAGAGGACTAGCGGGAACCTACAATGAGCAGTTCTTC; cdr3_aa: CATSRGLAGTYNEQFF
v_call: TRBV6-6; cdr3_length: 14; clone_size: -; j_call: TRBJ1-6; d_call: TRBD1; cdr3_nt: TGTGCCAGCAGAATTACAGGGGAAAATTCACCCCTCCACTTT; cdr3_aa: CASRITGENSPLHF
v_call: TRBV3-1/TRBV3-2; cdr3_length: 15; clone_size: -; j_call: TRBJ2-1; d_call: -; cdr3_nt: TGTGCCAGCAGCCCCGGACTGGGCTCCTACAATGAGCAGTTCTTC; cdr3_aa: CASSPGLGSYNEQFF
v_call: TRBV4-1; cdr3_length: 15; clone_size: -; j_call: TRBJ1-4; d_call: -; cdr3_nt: TGCGCCAGCAGCTACAGAGTATCAACTAATGAAAAACTGTTTTTT; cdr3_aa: CASSYRVSTNEKLFF
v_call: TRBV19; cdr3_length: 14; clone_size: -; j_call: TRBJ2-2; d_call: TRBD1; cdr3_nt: TGTGCCAGTACCCCCGACAGGGCCACCGGGGAGCTGTTTTTT; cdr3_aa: CASTPDRATGELFF
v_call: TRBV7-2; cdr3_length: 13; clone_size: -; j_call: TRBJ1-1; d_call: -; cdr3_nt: TGTGCCAGCACCCAACAGGTGAACACTGAAGCTTTCTTT; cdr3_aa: CASTQQVNTEAFF
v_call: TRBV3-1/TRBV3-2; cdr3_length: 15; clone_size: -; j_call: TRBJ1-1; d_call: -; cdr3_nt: TGTGCCAGCAGCTTACGGGGGGCGAGTGAGGCTGAAGCTTTCTTT; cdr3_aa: CASSLRGASEAEAFF
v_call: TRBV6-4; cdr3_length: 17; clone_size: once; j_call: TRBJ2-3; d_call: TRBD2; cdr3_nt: TGTGCCAGCAGTGTTGCGACTAGCGGGAGCGGGGCAGATACGCAGTATTTT; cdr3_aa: CASSVATSGSGADTQYF
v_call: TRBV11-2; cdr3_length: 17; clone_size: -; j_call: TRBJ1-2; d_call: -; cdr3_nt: TGTGCCAGCAGCTTAGGCCATGGGCAAGTGGGCTTAGGTGGCTACACCTTC; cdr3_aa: CASSLGHGQVGLGGYTF
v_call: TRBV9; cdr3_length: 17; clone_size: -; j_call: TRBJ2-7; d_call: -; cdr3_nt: TGTGCCAGCAGCACCGACCCCCAGCGGGCGTCTACCTACGAGCAGTACTTC; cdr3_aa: CASSTDPQRASTYEQYF
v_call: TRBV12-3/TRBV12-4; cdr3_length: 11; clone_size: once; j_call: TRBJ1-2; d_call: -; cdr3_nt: TGTGCCAGCAGCGCGGGATATGGCTACACCTTC; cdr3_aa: CASSAGYGYTF
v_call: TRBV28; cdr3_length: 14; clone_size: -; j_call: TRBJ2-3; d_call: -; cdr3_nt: TGTGCCAGCAGTTTAGCAGGGTTGGTAGATACGCAGTATTTT; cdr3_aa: CASSLAGLVDTQYF
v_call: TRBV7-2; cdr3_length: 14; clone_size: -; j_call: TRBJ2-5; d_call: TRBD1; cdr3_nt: TGTGCCAGCTCCCGGGACAGCTTTCAAGAGACCCAGTACTTC; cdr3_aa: CASSRDSFQETQYF
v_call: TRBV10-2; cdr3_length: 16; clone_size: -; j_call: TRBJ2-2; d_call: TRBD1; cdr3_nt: TGCGCCAGCAGTCGATACAGGGGAACGAACACCGGGGAGCTGTTTTTT; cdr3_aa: CASSRYRGTNTGELFF